This is a list of T cell receptor beta chains from one sample in a study of cytomegalovirus exposure and HLA in healthy donors. Clones were sequenced by immunoSEQ multiplex PCR, and TCRdb holds only the in-frame ones, with some missing. The data hold roughly 190,000 clones, with 75% to 80% observed a single time. Sequenced material: PBMCs. Every receptor here comes from a woman in her thirties in good health and CMV-seropositive. CDR3s include the opening cysteine and the closing phenylalanine or tryptophan. The order of the fields is J gene, V gene, CDR3 protein.

>TRBJ1-2|TRBV5-1
CASSLGTELYGYTF
>TRBJ2-6|TRBV11-1
CASSLTVTSGANVLTF
>TRBJ2-2|TRBV9
CASSVVGGAAGELFF
>TRBJ1-5|TRBV2
CASREGLLPNQPQHF
>TRBJ1-6|TRBV9
CASSPRTGQSPLHF
>TRBJ1-1|TRBV6-5
CASTVRGANTEAFF
>TRBJ1-1|TRBV4-2
CASSQAGTGITEAFF
>TRBJ1-2|TRBV5-6
CASSLTGGVSGGYTF
>TRBJ1-2|TRBV10-2
CASSESRENYGYTF
>TRBJ1-2|TRBV4-1
CASSQDIGRERDGYTF
>TRBJ2-7|TRBV2
CASSEASYEQYF
>TRBJ1-1|TRBV6-5
CASSFRRGNTEAFF
>TRBJ1-1|TRBV7-2
CASSRQGARTEAFF
>TRBJ2-2|TRBV7-2
CASSLEPSQRGTGELFF
>TRBJ2-5|TRBV5-1
CASSLAVQETQYF
>TRBJ2-2|TRBV9
CASTLTGGYNTGELFF
>TRBJ2-1|TRBV4-1
CASSQDNQRGDGNEQFF
>TRBJ1-1|TRBV6-5
CASSHGWNTEAFF
>TRBJ2-1|TRBV6-5
CASRRGTQQFF
>TRBJ2-7|TRBV7-8
CASSPGAEQYF
>TRBJ1-1|TRBV11-2
CASSLGIYRGETNTEAFF
>TRBJ2-7|TRBV5-1
CASSLPTSGRYEQYF
>TRBJ2-2|TRBV10-3
CASEGQPGGELFF
>TRBJ1-5|TRBV28
CASGDRGRLNQPQHF
>TRBJ2-2|TRBV6-5
CASSYGLAGDTGELFF
>TRBJ1-3|TRBV28
CASSSPGSSGNTIYF
>TRBJ2-2|TRBV7-9
CASSPWEAGELFF
>TRBJ2-1|TRBV7-7
CASSPPRPRDIKYNEQFF
>TRBJ2-1|TRBV9
CASSVVAHRAANEQFF
>TRBJ1-3|TRBV5-1
CASSLEPGSGNTIYF
>TRBJ2-7|TRBV6-6
CASSVAGCEQYF
>TRBJ2-2|TRBV19
CASTSLAGYTGELFF
>TRBJ2-7|TRBV2
CASRGETWLLEQYF
>TRBJ1-2|TRBV4-2
CASSQRQGGSSVGYGYTF
>TRBJ2-7|TRBV7-2
CASSLDNYEQYF
>TRBJ2-1|TRBV5-1
CASSTTSGSFSYNEQFF
>TRBJ2-1|TRBV5-6
CASSLRGGSYNEQFF
>TRBJ2-7|TRBV27
CASSETLAYEQYF
>TRBJ2-6|TRBV6-4
CASSDSGQGTGANVLTF
>TRBJ2-5|TRBV7-2
CASSLETARTQYF
>TRBJ2-3|TRBV7-7
CASSLYLGATTDTQYF
>TRBJ2-5|TRBV28
CASSFFQFEETQYF
>TRBJ1-1|TRBV19
CASCEGQRNTEAFF
>TRBJ2-1|TRBV9
CASSPGPETSGGLPNFF
>TRBJ2-3|TRBV27
CASSRYQTADTQYF
>TRBJ2-7|TRBV5-1
CASSYSPSSSYEQYF
>TRBJ2-3|TRBV6-5
CATAAGFRTDTQYF
>TRBJ2-1|TRBV4-3
CASSLYDRGYNEQFF
>TRBJ1-4|TRBV28
CASSPSRDDGGEKLFF
>TRBJ2-5|TRBV7-2
CASRLGLVKGQETQYF